Described below is a single T cell receptor (beta chain) sequence and its context. This sample is drawn from a study of T cell changes during pregnancy in multiple sclerosis. The protocol was immunoSEQ multiplex PCR, while the TCRdb copy is restricted to in-frame clones and leaves out a portion. There are around 60,000 clones in the sample; around 90% occur only once, and almost 0.5% lies in the top ten. This CDR3 spans 17 amino acids. Germline CDR1 and CDR2: PRHDT and FYEKMQ (reference sequence). V gave up 10 bases and J gave up 0 bases; unmatched junction bases: 15. The chain employs TRBV13 and TRBJ2-1; TRBD1 matches 7 bases. The TCR sequence derives from a female donor in good health, enrolled as a control in a pregnancy study. The sample here was CD4+ T cells from peripheral blood mononuclear cells, taken after pregnancy. CDR3 DNA: TGTGCCACAACGAACTCGGAAGGGGACAGCTCCTACAATGAGCAGTTCTTC. Its translation: CATTNSEGDSSYNEQFF. Based on the CDR3 plus reference TRBV13 and TRBJ2-1, the full variable domain is AAGVIQSPRHLIKEKRETATLKCYPIPRHDTVYWYQQGPGQDPQFLISFYEKMQSDKGSIPDRFSAQQFSDYHSELNMSSLELGDSALYFCATTNSEGDSSYNEQFFGPGTRLTVL.